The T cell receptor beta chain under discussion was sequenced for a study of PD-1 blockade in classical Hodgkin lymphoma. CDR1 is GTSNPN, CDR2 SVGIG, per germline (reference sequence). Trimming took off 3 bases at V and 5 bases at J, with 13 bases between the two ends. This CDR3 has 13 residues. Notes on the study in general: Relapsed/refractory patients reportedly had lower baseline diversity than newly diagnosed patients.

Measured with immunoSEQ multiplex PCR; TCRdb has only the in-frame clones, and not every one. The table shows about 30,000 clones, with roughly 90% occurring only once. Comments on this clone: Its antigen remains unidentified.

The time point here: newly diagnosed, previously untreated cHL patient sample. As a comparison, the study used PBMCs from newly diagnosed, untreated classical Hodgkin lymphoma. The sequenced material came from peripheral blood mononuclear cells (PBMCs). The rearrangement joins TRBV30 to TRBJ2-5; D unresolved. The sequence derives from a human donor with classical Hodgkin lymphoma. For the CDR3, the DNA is TGTGCCTGGAGGGGTCCTGGACGGGAGACCCAGTACTTC. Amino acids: CAWRGPGRETQYF.